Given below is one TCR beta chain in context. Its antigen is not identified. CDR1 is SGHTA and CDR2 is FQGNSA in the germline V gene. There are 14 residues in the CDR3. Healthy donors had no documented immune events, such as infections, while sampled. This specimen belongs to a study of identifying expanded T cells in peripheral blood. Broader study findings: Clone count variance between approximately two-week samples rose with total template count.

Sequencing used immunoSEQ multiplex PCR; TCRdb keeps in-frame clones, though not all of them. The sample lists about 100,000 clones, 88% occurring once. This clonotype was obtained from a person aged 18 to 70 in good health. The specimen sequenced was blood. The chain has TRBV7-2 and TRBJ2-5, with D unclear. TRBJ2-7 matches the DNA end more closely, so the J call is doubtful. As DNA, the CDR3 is TGTGCCAGCAGCTTACTTGAGGATACCTACGAGCAGTACTTC. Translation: CASSLLEDTYEQYF.